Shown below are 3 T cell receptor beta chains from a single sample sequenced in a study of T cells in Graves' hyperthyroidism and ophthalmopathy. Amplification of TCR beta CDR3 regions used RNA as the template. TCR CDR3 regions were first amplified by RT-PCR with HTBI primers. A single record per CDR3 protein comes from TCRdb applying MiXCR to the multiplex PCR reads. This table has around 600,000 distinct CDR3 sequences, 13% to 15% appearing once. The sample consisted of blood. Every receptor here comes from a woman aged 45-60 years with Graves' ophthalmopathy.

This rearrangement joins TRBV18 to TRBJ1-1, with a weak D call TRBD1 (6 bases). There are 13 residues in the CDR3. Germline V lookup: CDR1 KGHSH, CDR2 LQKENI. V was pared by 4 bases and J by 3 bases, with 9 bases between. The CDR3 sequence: CASSLDRHTEAFF. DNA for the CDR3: TGTGCCAGCTCACTAGACAGGCACACTGAAGCTTTCTTT.

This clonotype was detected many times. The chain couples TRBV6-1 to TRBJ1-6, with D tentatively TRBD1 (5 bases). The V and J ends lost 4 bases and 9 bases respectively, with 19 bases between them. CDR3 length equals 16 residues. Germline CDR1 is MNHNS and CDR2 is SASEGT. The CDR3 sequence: CASSGGRSITPSPLHF. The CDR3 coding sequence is TGTGCCAGCAGTGGGGGACGCAGTATAACACCTTCACCCCTCCACTTT.

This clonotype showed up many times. In DNA, the CDR3 is TGTGCCAGCAGCCAGCGGGCCAGGGGGAACACTGAAGCTTTCTTT. Protein: CASSQRARGNTEAFF. The chain is built from TRBV7-9 and TRBJ1-1; perhaps TRBD1 as D (6 bases). Germline CDR1 is SEHNR and CDR2 is FQNEAQ (reference sequence). There are 15 residues in the CDR3. The V end was cut by 5 bases, the J end by 1 base, with 14 bases between. The full variable domain, with the rest looked up from reference TRBV7-9 and TRBJ1-1, is DTGVSQNPRHKITKRGQNVTFRCDPISEHNRLYWYRQTLGQGPEFLTYFQNEAQLEKSRLLSDRFSAERPKGSFSTLEIQRTEQGDSAMYLCASSQRARGNTEAFFGQGTRLTVV.